This T cell receptor beta chain was identified during a study of blood T cell repertoires in COVID-19 (dated by TCRdb to 2020 to 2021). At the level of the whole study: The collaborator samples originated in the United States, Italy and Spain and spanned the acute and convalescent phases of COVID-19. The sample metadata nearly always contained a de-identified subject ID, COVID-19 status, age in years and sex. The prospective study material was composed of cDNA or gDNA derived from T cells, B-cell-depleted T cells, or PBMCs. The samples were drawn from the first 160 participants of the ongoing ImmuneRACE study and from about 1,200 subjects provided by 6 global collaborators. The repertoires were released in a freely available public database meant as a resource for research on the immune response to SARS-CoV-2. Deeply sampled blood TCRbeta repertoires from subjects exposed to, actively infected with, or recovered from COVID-19 were included in the dataset. HLA class I and class II types, where available, came from metadata supplied by the sample provider rather than from assay-based typing.

The CDR3 runs 14 residues from the cysteine to the phenylalanine. The CDR3 DNA has 42 bases and is translated from base 1. The V end gives up 4 bases and the J end 7 bases, leaving 9 bases in the junction not matched to a gene. CDR1 and CDR2 are drawn from the germline V gene: SNHLY, FYNNEI. Each collaborating institution followed its own protocols to collect whole blood in K2EDTA tubes. For TCRbeta analysis, collaborators shipped samples in one of three forms: frozen whole blood, isolated PBMCs, or DNA extracted from either of those sample types. In its sample, this clone was seen once. This receptor's antigen is unknown. There are no base qualities to consult, and no much larger clone falls within one base. The investigation overall reported the following: How much clinical and demographic metadata was included differed by source and by participant, and the metadata was provided uncurated.

TCRbeta CDR3 regions were amplified from genomic DNA by means of the immunoSEQ Assay, a bias-controlled multiplex PCR. Per the original workflow: Within the assay, amplification of reference gene primers was used to estimate how many nucleated cells each sample contained. To quantify the absolute abundance of each unique TCRbeta CDR3 rearrangement, sequence reads were collapsed and filtered. Productive Simpson clonality was computed per sample as the square root of Simpson's diversity index over productive rearrangements. The immuneACCESS repertoire file appears here via TCRdb, limited to in-frame rearrangements. These files lack a portion of the clones; in checked studies, under half of the deficit traces to unresolved V genes, and the cause of the others is not known. For V, J and clone size, that table is used; D and trimming come from the DNA. Present in this sample are about 26,000 clones, 85% to 90% of which were seen just once. Of the sample, roughly 10% falls within the top ten clones.

The V gene is TRBV2 and the J gene is TRBJ1-2, with 7 junctional bases fitting TRBD1. This clonotype originated in a man aged 65-85 years with acute or convalescent COVID-19. Sequenced material: peripheral blood. The CDR3 region has the sequence CASSADAGGLGYTF. The nucleotide sequence reads TGTGCCAGCAGTGCCGACGCAGGGGGGCTTGGCTACACCTTC.